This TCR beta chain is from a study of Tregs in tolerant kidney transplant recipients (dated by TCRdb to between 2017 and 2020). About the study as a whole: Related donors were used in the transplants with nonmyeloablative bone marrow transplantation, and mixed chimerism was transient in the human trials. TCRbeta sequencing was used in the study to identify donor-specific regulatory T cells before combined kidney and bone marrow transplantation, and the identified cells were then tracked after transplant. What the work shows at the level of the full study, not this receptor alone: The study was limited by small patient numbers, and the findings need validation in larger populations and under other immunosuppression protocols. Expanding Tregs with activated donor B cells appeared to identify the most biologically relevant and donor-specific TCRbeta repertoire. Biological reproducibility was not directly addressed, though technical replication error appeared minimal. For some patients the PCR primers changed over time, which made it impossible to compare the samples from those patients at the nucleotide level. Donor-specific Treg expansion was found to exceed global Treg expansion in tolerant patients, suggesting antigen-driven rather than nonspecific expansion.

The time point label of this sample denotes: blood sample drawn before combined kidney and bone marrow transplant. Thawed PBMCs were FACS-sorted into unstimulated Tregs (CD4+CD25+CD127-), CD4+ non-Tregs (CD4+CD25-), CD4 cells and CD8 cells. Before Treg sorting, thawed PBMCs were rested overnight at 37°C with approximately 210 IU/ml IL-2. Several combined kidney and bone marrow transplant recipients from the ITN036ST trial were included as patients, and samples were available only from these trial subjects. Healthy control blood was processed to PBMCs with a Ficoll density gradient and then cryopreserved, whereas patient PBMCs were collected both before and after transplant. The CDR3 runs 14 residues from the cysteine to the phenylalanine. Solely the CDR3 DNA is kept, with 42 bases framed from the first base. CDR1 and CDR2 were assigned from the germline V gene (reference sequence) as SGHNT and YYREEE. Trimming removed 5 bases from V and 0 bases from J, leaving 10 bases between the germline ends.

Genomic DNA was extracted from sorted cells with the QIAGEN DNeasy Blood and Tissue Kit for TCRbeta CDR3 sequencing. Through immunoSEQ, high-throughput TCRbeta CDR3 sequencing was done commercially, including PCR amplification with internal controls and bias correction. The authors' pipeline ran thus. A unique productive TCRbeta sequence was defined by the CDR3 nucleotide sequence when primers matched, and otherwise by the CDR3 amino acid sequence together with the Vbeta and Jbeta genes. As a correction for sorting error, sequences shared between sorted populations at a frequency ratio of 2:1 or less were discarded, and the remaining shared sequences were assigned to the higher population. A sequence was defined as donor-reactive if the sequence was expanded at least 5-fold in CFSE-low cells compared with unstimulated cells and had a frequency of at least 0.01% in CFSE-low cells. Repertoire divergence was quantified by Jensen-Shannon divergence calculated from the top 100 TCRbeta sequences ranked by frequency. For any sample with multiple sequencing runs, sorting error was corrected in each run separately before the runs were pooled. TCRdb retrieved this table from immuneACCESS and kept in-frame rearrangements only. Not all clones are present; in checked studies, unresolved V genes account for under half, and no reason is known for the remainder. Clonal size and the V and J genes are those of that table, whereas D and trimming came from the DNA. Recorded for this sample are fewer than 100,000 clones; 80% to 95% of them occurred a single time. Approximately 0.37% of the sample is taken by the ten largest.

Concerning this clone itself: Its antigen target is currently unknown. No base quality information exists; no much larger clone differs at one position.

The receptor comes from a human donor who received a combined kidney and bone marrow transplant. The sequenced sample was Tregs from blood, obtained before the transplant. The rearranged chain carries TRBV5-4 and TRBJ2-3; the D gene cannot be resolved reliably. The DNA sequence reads TGTGCCAGCAGTCTGACACTTAGCACAGATACGCAGTATTTT. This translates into CASSLTLSTDTQYF.